Shown below are 17 T cell receptor beta chains from a single sample sequenced in a study of cytomegalovirus exposure and HLA in healthy donors. PCR used 60 Vbeta primers and 13 Jbeta primers. Method: immunoSEQ multiplex PCR; TCRdb's copy keeps in-frame clones and lacks some. The profile shows under 150,000 clones, around 72% of them singletons. Source material: PBMCs. Receptors were obtained from a man aged 50 to 60 in good health and CMV-seropositive.

The CDR3 spells CSVEVMPSGFNEQFF. In DNA form, the CDR3 reads TGCAGCGTTGAAGTCATGCCTAGCGGCTTCAATGAGCAGTTCTTC. V usage is TRBV29-1 and J usage is TRBJ2-1; 7 nucleotides agree with TRBD2. V was clipped by 1 base and J by 6 bases; unmatched bases: 9. Germline V gives CDR1 SQVTM, CDR2 ANQGSEA. This CDR3 has 15 residues.

The chain recombines TRBV27 with TRBJ2-2, with D perhaps matching TRBD2 (5 bases). The CDR3 is 16 residues long. Germline CDR1 MNHEY, CDR2 SMNVEV (reference sequence). The germline V and J ends were trimmed by 0 bases and 0 bases, with 8 bases remaining between them. CDR3 coding DNA: TGTGCCAGCAGTTTATCTAGCGCACCGAACACCGGGGAGCTGTTTTTT. It is translated as CASSLSSAPNTGELFF.

Only a few counts were recorded for this clone. The rearrangement links TRBV18 to TRBJ2-1; TRBD1 aligns across 7 bases. Germline CDR1 reads KGHSH; CDR2 reads LQKENI. After removal of 3 bases from V and 4 bases from J, the junction contained 6 bases not matched to a gene. The CDR3 is 15 residues long. CDR3 protein: CASSPDRVGYNEQFF. In nucleotides, the CDR3 is TGTGCCAGCTCACCTGACAGGGTGGGGTACAATGAGCAGTTCTTC.

This clone was detected a few times. Here the CDR3 DNA reads TGTGCCTCCGGTCGGGAGACCCAGTACTTC. Its translation: CASGRETQYF. V is TRBV10-3 and J is TRBJ2-5; D gene unclear. Germline V gene sequence: CDR1 ENHRY, CDR2 SYGVKD. Between the trimmed V and J ends, which lost 11 bases and 5 bases, there was a span of 9 bases. This CDR3 is 10 amino acids long.

This chain connects TRBV5-8 to TRBJ1-5; the D gene is possibly TRBD1 (6 bases). The CDR3 has 16 amino acids. Germline V gene sequence: CDR1 SGHTS, CDR2 YDEGEE. V lost 2 bases to trimming and J lost 0 bases, with 12 bases between them. CDR3 region: CASSLPGTNSNQPQHF. The CDR3 DNA reads as TGTGCCAGCAGCTTACCCGGGACAAATAGCAATCAGCCCCAGCATTTT.

Only a few counts were recorded for this clone. The chain employs TRBV12-5 and TRBJ2-7; D perhaps matches TRBD1 (7 bases). CDR1 and CDR2 from the germline V gene are LGHNT and FRNRAP. V lost 5 bases and J lost 5, with 19 bases in between. The CDR3 is 15 amino acids. CDR3 protein: CASGPGTAGINEQYF. In nucleotides, the CDR3 is TGTGCTAGTGGTCCCGGGACAGCGGGCATCAACGAGCAGTACTTC.

V usage is TRBV5-1 and J usage is TRBJ2-7; D is undetermined. The CDR3 covers 12 residues. Germline assignment: CDR1 SGHRS and CDR2 YFSETQ. The V and J ends lost 4 bases and 2 bases respectively, with 7 bases between them. CDR3 region: CASSPDTYEQYF. Here the CDR3 DNA reads TGCGCCAGCAGCCCCGACACCTACGAGCAGTACTTC.

This clone was found a few times. The rearrangement links TRBV10-3 to TRBJ1-4, with 9 bases identical to TRBD1. This CDR3 is built from 14 residues. V trimming: 5 bases; J trimming: 5 bases; junction bases outside the gene matches: 3. Germline values: CDR1 ENHRY, CDR2 SYGVKD. DNA for the CDR3: TGTGCCATCAGTCCCGGGACAGGGAATGAAAAACTGTTTTTT. Translation: CAISPGTGNEKLFF.

This clone appeared a few times. The chain recombines TRBV21-1 with TRBJ2-7; the DNA was not used to check the table's D call, TRBD2. TRBV21-1 is a pseudogene segment. The CDR3 has 14 amino acids. The CDR3 region is CASRAEDFTYEQYF. CDR3 nucleotide sequence: TGTGCCAGCAGGGCGGAGGATTTCACCTACGAGCAGTACTTC.

The rearrangement links TRBV7-9 to TRBJ2-1; D remains unclear. Trimming stripped 6 bases from V and 8 bases from J, with 20 bases between. This CDR3 has 15 residues. Germline values: CDR1 SEHNR, CDR2 FQNEAQ (reference sequence). CDR3 sequence (DNA): TGTGCCAGCAGACCTCGCGATAGCTCGCTACATGAGCAGTTCTTC. Protein product: CASRPRDSSLHEQFF.

This clone was seen more than once but under ten times. The CDR3 DNA follows: TGTGCCAGCAGCATCCAGGCAGGTAACACTGAAGCTTTCTTT. Its translation is CASSIQAGNTEAFF. The genes are TRBV7-2 and TRBJ1-1, with D hard to call. Germline-derived CDR1 and CDR2 are SGHTA and FQGNSA. This CDR3 contains 14 residues. V lost 5 bases and J lost 2, with 12 bases in between.

This clone was counted only a few times. The chain is built from TRBV6-1 and TRBJ2-3; 11 bases map to TRBD2. V was pared by 1 base and J by 8 bases, with 5 bases of the junction left unmatched. The CDR3 runs 15 residues. CDR1 and CDR2 from the germline V gene are MNHNS and SASEGT. DNA for the CDR3: TGTGCCAGCAGTGAAGTAGCGGGAGGGCCGGGTACGCAGTATTTT. Encoded protein: CASSEVAGGPGTQYF.

V is TRBV19 and J is TRBJ1-2; tentative D call: TRBD1 (6 bases). The CDR3 runs to 13 residues. Germline V gene sequence: CDR1 LNHDA, CDR2 SQIVND (reference sequence). Trimming removed 4 bases at V and 1 base at J, with 7 bases between. The CDR3: CASSTQGNYGYTF. The CDR3 nucleotides read TGTGCCAGTAGTACACAGGGTAACTATGGCTACACCTTC. Variable domain in full (rest from reference TRBV19 and TRBJ1-2): DGGITQSPKYLFRKEGQNVTLSCEQNLNHDAMYWYRQDPGQGLRLIYYSQIVNDFQKGDIAEGYSVSREKKESFPLTVTSAQKNPTAFYLCASSTQGNYGYTFGSGTRLTVV.

The chain employs TRBV10-3 and TRBJ2-1, with TRBD2 matching over 13 bases. The trim removed 6 bases at V and 6 bases at J, leaving 5 bases unmatched. This CDR3 has 15 residues. Germline values: CDR1 ENHRY, CDR2 SYGVKD. CDR3 DNA sequence: TGTGCCATCAGCGGGACTAGCGGGATATTCAATGAGCAGTTCTTC. As protein: CAISGTSGIFNEQFF.

The rearrangement uses TRBV7-9 and TRBJ2-1, with D maybe TRBD2 (6 bases). V lost 3 bases, J lost 4 bases, and 13 bases lay in between. Germline V gives CDR1 SEHNR, CDR2 FQNEAQ (reference sequence). This CDR3 is built from 15 residues. The CDR3 loop reads CASSFTGGPYNEQFF. CDR3 nucleotides: TGTGCCAGCAGCTTCACCGGGGGACCTTACAATGAGCAGTTCTTC.

This clone is medium-sized by share. V and J are TRBV5-1 and TRBJ2-1; TRBD2 is a possible D gene (6 bases). The germline CDR1 and CDR2 sequences are SGHRS and YFSETQ. Trimming shortened V by 2 bases and J by 1 base, and 13 bases separated the two germline ends. This CDR3 has 16 residues. As DNA, the CDR3 is TGCGCCAGCAGCTTACAGGAGGGTGGGTCCTACAATGAGCAGTTCTTC. This gives the protein CASSLQEGGSYNEQFF.

The chain is built from TRBV4-3 and TRBJ1-1, with a weak D call TRBD1 (5 bases). V was clipped by 1 base and J by 6 bases, with 18 bases between them. Germline V lookup: CDR1 LGHNA, CDR2 YSLEER. This CDR3 spans 16 amino acids. CDR3 residues: CASSQGSGGRYSEAFF. DNA of the CDR3: TGCGCCAGCAGCCAAGGGTCCGGGGGGAGATACTCTGAAGCTTTCTTT.